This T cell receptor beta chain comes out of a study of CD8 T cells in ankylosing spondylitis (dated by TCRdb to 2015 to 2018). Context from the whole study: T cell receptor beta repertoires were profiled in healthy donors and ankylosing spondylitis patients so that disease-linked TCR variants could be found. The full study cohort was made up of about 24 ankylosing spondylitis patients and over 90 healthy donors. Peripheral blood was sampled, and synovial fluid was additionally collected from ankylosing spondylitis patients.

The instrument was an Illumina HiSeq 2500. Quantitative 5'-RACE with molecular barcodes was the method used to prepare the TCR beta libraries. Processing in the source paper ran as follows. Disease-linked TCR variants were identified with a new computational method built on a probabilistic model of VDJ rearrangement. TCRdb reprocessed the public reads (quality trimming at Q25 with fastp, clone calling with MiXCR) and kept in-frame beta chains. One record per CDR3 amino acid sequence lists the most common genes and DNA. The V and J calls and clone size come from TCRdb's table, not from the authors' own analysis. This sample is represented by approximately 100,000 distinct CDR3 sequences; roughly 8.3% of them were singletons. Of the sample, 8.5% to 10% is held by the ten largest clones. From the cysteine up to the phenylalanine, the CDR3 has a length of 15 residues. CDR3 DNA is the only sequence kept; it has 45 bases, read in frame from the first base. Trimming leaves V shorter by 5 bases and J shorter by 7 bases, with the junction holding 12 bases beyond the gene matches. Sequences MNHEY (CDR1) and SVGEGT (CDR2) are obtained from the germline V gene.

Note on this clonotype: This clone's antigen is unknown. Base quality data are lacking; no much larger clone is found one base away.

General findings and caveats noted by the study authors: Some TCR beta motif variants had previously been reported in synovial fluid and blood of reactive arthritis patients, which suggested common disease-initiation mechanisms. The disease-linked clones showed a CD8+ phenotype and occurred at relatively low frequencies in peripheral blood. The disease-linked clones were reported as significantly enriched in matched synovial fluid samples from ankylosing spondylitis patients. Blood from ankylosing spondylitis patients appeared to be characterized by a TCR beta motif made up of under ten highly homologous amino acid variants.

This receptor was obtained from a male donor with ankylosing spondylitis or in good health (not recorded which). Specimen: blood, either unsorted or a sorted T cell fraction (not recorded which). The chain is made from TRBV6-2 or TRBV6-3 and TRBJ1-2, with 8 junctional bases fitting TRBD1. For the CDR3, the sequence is CASSTIRTGFRGYTF. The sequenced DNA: TGTGCCAGCAGTACCATTCGGACAGGGTTTCGTGGCTACACCTTC.